A selection of T cell receptor beta chains follows, all from one sample in a study of metastatic and nonmetastatic thyroid tumors. Through MiXCR, TCRdb re-clonotyped the PCR reads. The sample lists 15,000 to 20,000 clones, around 30% seen once, with less than 20% in the top ten. Sequences were obtained from tumor tissue. Receptors were obtained from a female donor with papillary thyroid cancer or a benign thyroid nodule (not recorded which). Some clones in this sample may be carry-over from other donors' samples. CDR3s include the opening cysteine and the closing phenylalanine or tryptophan. The order of the fields is V gene, clone size, J gene, D gene, CDR3 protein, CDR3 DNA. A D gene is named only where the DNA matches it firmly. Some rows mark clone size as missing; the rest say once, few, many or name a class of expanded clone.

TRBV11-2	.	TRBJ2-5	.	CASSLGGAERRRLETQYF	TGTGCCAGCAGCTTAGGAGGGGCGGAGCGGAGAAGGTTGGAGACCCAGTACTTC
TRBV29-1	many	TRBJ1-2	.	CSVPGLGYGYTF	TGCAGCGTTCCAGGGTTAGGGTATGGCTACACCTTC
TRBV20-1	few	TRBJ2-3	.	CSASGGQTDTQYF	TGCAGTGCTAGTGGAGGACAGACAGATACGCAGTATTTT
TRBV29-1	many	TRBJ2-7	TRBD2	CSVLTPGTSGRVLYEQYF	TGCAGCGTGCTTACACCCGGGACTAGCGGGAGGGTTCTATACGAGCAGTACTTC
TRBV12-3/TRBV12-4	medium-sized	TRBJ2-1	TRBD2	CASSRGLAFYNEQFF	TGTGCCAGCAGTCGCGGACTAGCTTTTTACAATGAGCAGTTCTTC
TRBV7-2	.	TRBJ1-1	.	CASIIGTGEAFF	TGTGCCAGCATCATCGGGACGGGTGAAGCTTTCTTT
TRBV18	.	TRBJ2-1	.	CASSRVQGGSYNEQFF	TGTGCCAGCTCACGAGTACAGGGAGGATCCTACAATGAGCAGTTCTTC
TRBV28	medium-sized	TRBJ1-6	.	CASSPSGRADSPLHF	TGTGCCAGCAGTCCCTCAGGGAGGGCGGATTCACCCCTCCACTTT
TRBV9	many	TRBJ1-3	.	CASSTSGGSSGNTIYF	TGTGCCAGCAGCACCAGTGGGGGTTCCTCTGGAAACACCATATATTTT
TRBV18	many	TRBJ2-2	TRBD2	CASSPIASGITGELFF	TGTGCCAGCTCACCAATCGCTAGCGGAATCACCGGGGAGCTGTTTTTT
TRBV30	medium-sized	TRBJ2-2	TRBD2	CASPRGGGELFF	TGTGCCTCACCACGCGGGGGGGGGGAGCTGTTTTTT
TRBV7-8	.	TRBJ2-7	.	CASSLGGQGLDEQYF	TGTGCCAGCAGCTTAGGCGGTCAGGGGCTCGACGAGCAGTACTTC
TRBV6-2/TRBV6-3	.	TRBJ2-5	.	CASSYSAEETQYF	TGTGCCAGCAGTTACTCGGCAGAGGAGACCCAGTACTTC
TRBV20-1	many	TRBJ2-7	.	CSARSYEQYF	TGCAGTGCTCGCTCCTACGAGCAGTACTTC
TRBV9	many	TRBJ2-1	TRBD2	CASSGTATSGRAYNEQFF	TGTGCCAGCAGCGGGACCGCCACTAGCGGGAGGGCCTACAATGAGCAGTTCTTC
TRBV5-1	many	TRBJ1-2	TRBD1	CASSPGGAAGYTF	TGCGCCAGCAGCCCAGGGGGCGCGGCGGGCTACACCTTC
TRBV28	medium-sized	TRBJ2-5	.	CASRTQGQETQYF	TGTGCCAGCAGAACACAGGGCCAAGAGACCCAGTACTTC
TRBV30	.	TRBJ1-2	.	CAWSVRQTGYTF	TGTGCCTGGAGTGTACGACAGACTGGCTACACCTTC
TRBV15	few	TRBJ2-2	.	CATSPNPLNTVELFF	TGTGCCACCAGCCCAAACCCCCTTAACACCGTGGAGCTTTTTTTT
TRBV20-1	.	TRBJ2-7	.	CSARGRNYEQYF	TGCAGTGCTAGGGGGAGGAACTACGAGCAGTACTTC
TRBV7-3	many	TRBJ2-1	TRBD2	CASSSAQAGRMFF	TGTGCCAGCAGCTCGGCCCAAGCGGGAAGGATGTTCTTC
TRBV18	many	TRBJ1-1	TRBD1	CASSPLPGQINTEAFF	TGTGCCAGCTCACCCCTGCCGGGACAGATAAACACTGAAGCTTTCTTT
TRBV11-2	.	TRBJ2-3	TRBD2	CASSKGLAGGPPDTQYF	TGTGCCAGCAGCAAGGGACTAGCGGGAGGGCCCCCAGATACGCAGTATTTT
TRBV27	.	TRBJ2-1	TRBD2	CASSLGLAGNEQFF	TGTGCCAGCAGTTTGGGACTAGCCGGCAATGAGCAGTTCTTC
TRBV28	many	TRBJ1-3	.	CASSLRGSAGNTIYF	TGTGCCAGCAGTTTAAGGGGCTCGGCGGGAAACACCATATATTTT
TRBV7-8	.	TRBJ1-2	.	CASSFVGADGYTF	TGTGCCAGCAGCTTTGTTGGGGCTGATGGCTACACCTTC
TRBV21-1	.	TRBJ2-7	.	CASSSSPGLAGVGEQYF	TGTGCCAGCAGCTCGTCCCCCGGACTAGCGGGAGTAGGCGAGCAGTACTTC